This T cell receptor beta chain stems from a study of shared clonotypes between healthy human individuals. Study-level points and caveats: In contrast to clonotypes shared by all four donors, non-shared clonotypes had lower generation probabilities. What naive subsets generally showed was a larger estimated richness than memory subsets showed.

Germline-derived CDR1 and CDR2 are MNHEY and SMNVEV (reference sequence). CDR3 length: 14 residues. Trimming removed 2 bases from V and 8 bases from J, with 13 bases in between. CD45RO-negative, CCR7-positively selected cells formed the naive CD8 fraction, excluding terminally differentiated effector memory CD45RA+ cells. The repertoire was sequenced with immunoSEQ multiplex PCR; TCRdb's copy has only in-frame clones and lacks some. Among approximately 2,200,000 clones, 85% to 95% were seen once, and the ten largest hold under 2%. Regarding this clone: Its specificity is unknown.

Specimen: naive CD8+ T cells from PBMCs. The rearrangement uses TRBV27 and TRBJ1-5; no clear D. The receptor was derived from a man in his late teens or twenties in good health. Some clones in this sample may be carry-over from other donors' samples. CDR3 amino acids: CASSLVGSPEPQHF. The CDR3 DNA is TGTGCCAGCAGTTTAGTGGGGAGCCCGGAGCCCCAGCATTTT.